The 25 T cell receptor beta chains presented below share a single source sample, sequenced in a study of OX40 agonist ivuxolimab in advanced cancers. Profiling relied on immunoSEQ multiplex PCR, and the TCRdb table lists in-frame clones only, not all of them. Here the sample spans some 60,000 clones, 70% to 90% being singletons. This material consisted of CD4+ or CD8+ T cells sorted from blood, taken in a trial of the OX40 agonist ivuxolimab. The receptors were sampled from an adult with an advanced solid tumor such as melanoma, head and neck, liver or kidney cancer.

Written as DNA, the CDR3 is TGTGCCAGCAGCTTCGAGCCCACCACGGGGCAGTTCTTC. Translated, it gives CASSFEPTTGQFF. This chain joins TRBV7-3 and TRBJ2-1; D gene ambiguous. This CDR3 region has 13 residues. The V gene lost 3 bases and the J gene lost 12 bases, with 15 bases spanning the gap. Germline-derived CDR1 and CDR2 are SGHTA and FQGTGA.

This clone was picked up a small number of times. V and J are TRBV6-6 and TRBJ1-5; D gene uncertain. CDR3 length: 13 amino acids. The germline CDR1 and CDR2 sequences are MNHNY and SVGAGI (reference sequence). Trimming removed 7 bases from V and 0 bases from J, with 7 bases in between. The CDR3 protein is CASTDYSNQPQHF. The CDR3 region has the DNA TGTGCCAGCACAGACTATAGCAATCAGCCCCAGCATTTT.

This clone appeared once. The rearrangement links TRBV27 to TRBJ2-7; the D is unclear. Trimming took off 6 bases at V and 5 bases at J, with 20 bases between the two ends. The length of the CDR3 is 15 residues. The germline CDR1 and CDR2 sequences are MNHEY and SMNVEV (reference sequence). CDR3 region: CASRAIWVRMNEQYF. DNA of the CDR3: TGTGCCAGCAGGGCCATTTGGGTGAGGATGAACGAGCAGTACTTC.

The table lists this clone with a few counts. This chain uses TRBV19 with TRBJ1-1; D uncertain. The CDR3 is made up of 12 amino acids. Trimming shortened V by 11 bases and J by 0 bases, and 10 bases separated the two germline ends. CDR1 LNHDA and CDR2 SQIVND come from the germline V gene (reference sequence). The CDR3 coding sequence is TGTGCCTGCAGATCCCTGAACACTGAAGCTTTCTTT. Its protein product is CACRSLNTEAFF.

This chain uses TRBV29-1 with TRBJ2-7; 7 nucleotides match TRBD1. The CDR3 totals 13 residues. V was clipped by 6 bases and J by 4 bases; unmatched bases: 9. From germline, CDR1 is SQVTM and CDR2 ANQGSEA. The CDR3 sequence is CSVHRGLGYEQYF. As DNA, the CDR3 is TGCAGCGTACACAGGGGATTGGGTTACGAGCAGTACTTC.

J is TRBJ2-3 and V is TRBV18, with 7 nucleotides matching TRBD2. Trimming at V came to 0 bases and at J to 2 bases, leaving 11 bases not matched to a gene. The CDR3 contains 18 residues. CDR1 is KGHSH and CDR2 is LQKENI in the germline V gene. CDR3 sequence: CASSPPGLAGHPTDTQYF. The CDR3 nucleotides read TGTGCCAGCTCACCACCGGGTTTAGCGGGTCACCCCACAGATACGCAGTATTTT.

The chain links TRBV28 to TRBJ2-2; TRBD1 matches at 7 bases. V shed 6 bases and J 6 bases; nucleotides not matched to a gene: 10. The germline V gene has CDR1 MDHEN and CDR2 SYDVKM. This CDR3 contains 15 residues. For the CDR3, the DNA is TGTGCCAGCAGCTATGACAGGGAAAGGTCCGGGGAGCTGTTTTTT. Its protein is CASSYDRERSGELFF.

This sequence joins TRBV28 and TRBJ2-7, with TRBD1 matching over 7 bases. The CDR3 covers 14 residues. V lost 6 bases and J lost 4; bases outside the gene matches: 9. CDR1 MDHEN and CDR2 SYDVKM come from the germline V gene. CDR3 protein: CASSTHRGQYEQYF. CDR3 nucleotides: TGTGCCAGCAGCACCCACAGGGGCCAGTACGAGCAGTACTTC.

The rearrangement joins TRBV11-2 to TRBJ1-1; no definite D call. The CDR3 is made up of 13 amino acids. The germline V and J ends were trimmed by 3 bases and 1 base, with 6 bases remaining between them. Germline V CDR1 and CDR2: SGHAT, FQNNGV. CDR3 residues: CASSLFRNTEAFF. The CDR3 DNA follows: TGTGCCAGCAGCTTGTTCCGGAACACTGAAGCTTTCTTT.

This clone was recorded a few times. The J gene is TRBJ1-5, the V gene TRBV30; the D is unclear. CDR1 and CDR2 (germline): GTSNPN, SVGIG (reference sequence). The V end lost 1 base, the J end lost 3 bases, and 7 bases lay between the germline ends. The CDR3 is 13 residues long. Here the CDR3 DNA reads TGTGCCTGGAGTGCGGACTTCAATCAGCCCCAGCATTTT. It translates to CAWSADFNQPQHF.

V gene TRBV30 combines with J gene TRBJ1-2, with no clear D. This CDR3 comprises 15 residues. The germline V gene encodes CDR1 GTSNPN and CDR2 SVGIG (reference sequence). V lost 4 bases and J 4 bases, leaving 19 bases between the germline ends. The CDR3 region is CAWTAPRQVLYGYTF. In DNA, the CDR3 is TGTGCCTGGACTGCCCCGAGGCAGGTCCTCTATGGCTACACCTTC. The full variable domain, completed using reference TRBV30 and TRBJ1-2, is SQTIHQWPATLVQPVGSPLSLECTVEGTSNPNLYWYRQAAGRGLQLLFYSVGIGQISSEVPQNLSASRPQDRQFILSSKKLLLSDSGFYLCAWTAPRQVLYGYTFGSGTRLTVV.

This clone was observed a few times. The chain is built from TRBV7-6 and TRBJ2-5, with 7 bases aligning to TRBD1. Losses at the gene ends were 5 bases for V and 2 bases for J; bases not matched to a gene: 8. Germline CDR1 is SGHVS and CDR2 is FNYEAQ. This CDR3 comprises 15 residues. The DNA of the CDR3 is TGTGCCAGCAGCCAACAGGGGAGCGGACAAGAGACCCAGTACTTC. It translates to CASSQQGSGQETQYF.

The gene calls are TRBV6-4 and TRBJ1-1; the D gene is possibly TRBD1 (6 bases). CDR1 is MRHNA and CDR2 is SNTAGT in the germline V gene. The CDR3 has 13 residues. Trimming removed 6 bases at V and 1 base at J, with 9 bases between. CDR3 protein: CASRLGQNTEAFF. CDR3 DNA sequence: TGTGCCAGCAGACTGGGACAGAACACTGAAGCTTTCTTT.

The genes are TRBV5-1 and TRBJ2-5; D not resolved. Germline CDR1 reads SGHRS; CDR2 reads YFSETQ. V was shortened by 0 bases and J by 5 bases, with 5 bases between the two germline ends. The CDR3 consists of 12 residues. The CDR3 sequence: CASSLVSETQYF. CDR3 DNA sequence: TGCGCCAGCAGCTTGGTTTCGGAGACCCAGTACTTC.

The J gene is TRBJ1-1, the V gene TRBV4-1; D unresolved. CDR1 and CDR2 (germline): MGHRA, YSYEKL. CDR3 size: 16 residues. With 0 bases removed from V and 0 bases from J, the gap between germline ends came to 11 bases. The CDR3 DNA reads as TGCGCCAGCAGCCAAGATCGTATCCTCCTGAACACTGAAGCTTTCTTT. Amino acids: CASSQDRILLNTEAFF.

V gene TRBV7-6 combines with J gene TRBJ2-5; D gene uncertain. V lost 0 bases, J lost 2 bases, and 4 bases lay in between. This CDR3 spans 13 amino acids. Germline V lookup: CDR1 SGHVS, CDR2 FNYEAQ. Here the CDR3 reads CASSLARQETQYF. In DNA, the CDR3 is TGTGCCAGCAGCTTAGCGAGACAAGAGACCCAGTACTTC.

The chain links TRBV19 to TRBJ2-1, with D possibly matching TRBD1 (7 bases). This CDR3 region has 16 residues. Trimming took off 1 base at V and 0 bases at J, with 10 bases between the two ends. CDR1 and CDR2 from the germline V gene are LNHDA and SQIVND (reference sequence). Written as DNA, the CDR3 is TGTGCCAGTAGTATAGGACAGGGAGGCTCCTACAATGAGCAGTTCTTC. This codes for CASSIGQGGSYNEQFF.

The chain uses TRBV4-1 and TRBJ1-6, with TRBD1 matching 9 bases. Trimming took 0 bases from V and 6 from J; bases not matched to a gene: 3. This CDR3 has 16 amino acids. Germline V gives CDR1 MGHRA, CDR2 YSYEKL. CDR3 in DNA: TGCGCCAGCAGCCAAGACGGGACAGGGCCTAATTCACCCCTCCACTTT. This sequence encodes CASSQDGTGPNSPLHF.

V is TRBV6-6 and J is TRBJ2-2; D not resolved. From germline, CDR1 is MNHNY and CDR2 SVGAGI (reference sequence). The V end lost 4 bases, the J end lost 8 bases, and 11 bases lay between the germline ends. This CDR3 has 13 amino acids. This CDR3 reads CASSSHLEGELFF. DNA for the CDR3: TGTGCCAGCAGTTCTCATCTGGAAGGGGAGCTGTTTTTT.

The chain uses TRBV2 and TRBJ1-6, with D perhaps matching TRBD1 (5 bases). The CDR3 contains 14 residues. Germline-derived CDR1 and CDR2 are SNHLY and FYNNEI. The V gene lost 6 bases and the J gene lost 6 bases, with 12 bases spanning the gap. The CDR3 loop reads CASRPTGVNSPLHF. CDR3 DNA sequence: TGTGCCAGCAGGCCTACGGGGGTTAATTCACCCCTCCACTTT.

The J gene is TRBJ2-1, the V gene TRBV9, with 8 bases identical to TRBD2. J gave up 1 base and V 0 bases, and 6 bases lay outside the gene matches. This CDR3 is 17 amino acids long. In germline, CDR1 is SGDLS, CDR2 YYNGEE. The CDR3 region is CASSVVPGGGSYNEQFF. CDR3 coding DNA: TGTGCCAGCAGCGTAGTACCGGGAGGGGGGTCCTACAATGAGCAGTTCTTC.

This chain joins TRBV11-1 and TRBJ2-5, with D possibly TRBD2 on 5 matching bases. This CDR3 has 12 residues. Germline V gene sequence: CDR1 SGHAT, CDR2 FQDESV (reference sequence). The V gene lost 4 bases and the J gene lost 5 bases, with 8 bases spanning the gap. Here the CDR3 reads CASSSSRETQYF. The CDR3 bases are TGTGCCAGCAGCTCTAGCCGGGAGACCCAGTACTTC.

The chain is built from TRBV5-6 and TRBJ2-7; perhaps D is TRBD1 or TRBD2 (5 bases each). The germline V gene encodes CDR1 SGHDT and CDR2 YYEEEE. This CDR3 contains 16 residues. Between the trimmed V and J ends, which lost 4 bases and 4 bases, there was a span of 21 bases. The CDR3 reads CASSPAAGWEIYEQYF. The DNA of the CDR3 is TGTGCCAGCAGCCCGGCGGCAGGGTGGGAGATTTACGAGCAGTACTTC.

This sequence joins TRBV7-9 and TRBJ1-6; 7 bases map to TRBD1. Looked up from germline, CDR1 is SEHNR and CDR2 is FQNEAQ (reference sequence). The CDR3 extends over 14 amino acids. V shed 5 bases and J 10 bases; nucleotides not matched to a gene: 8. CDR3 region: CASSPGTDESPLHF. As DNA, the CDR3 is TGTGCCAGCAGCCCAGGGACAGATGAGTCACCCCTCCACTTT. Full variable domain (rest looked up from reference TRBV7-9 and TRBJ1-6): DTGVSQNPRHKITKRGQNVTFRCDPISEHNRLYWYRQTLGQGPEFLTYFQNEAQLEKSRLLSDRFSAERPKGSFSTLEIQRTEQGDSAMYLCASSPGTDESPLHFGNGTRLTVT.

The J gene is TRBJ1-1, the V gene TRBV5-4, with D unclear. The CDR3 is made up of 16 amino acids. Trimming pared 4 bases from V and 1 base from J, leaving 17 bases between. Germline V gives CDR1 SGHNT, CDR2 YYREEE (reference sequence). The CDR3 loop reads CASSRARVGGNTEAFF. The DNA of the CDR3 is TGTGCCAGCAGCAGGGCCCGGGTGGGTGGGAACACTGAAGCTTTCTTT.